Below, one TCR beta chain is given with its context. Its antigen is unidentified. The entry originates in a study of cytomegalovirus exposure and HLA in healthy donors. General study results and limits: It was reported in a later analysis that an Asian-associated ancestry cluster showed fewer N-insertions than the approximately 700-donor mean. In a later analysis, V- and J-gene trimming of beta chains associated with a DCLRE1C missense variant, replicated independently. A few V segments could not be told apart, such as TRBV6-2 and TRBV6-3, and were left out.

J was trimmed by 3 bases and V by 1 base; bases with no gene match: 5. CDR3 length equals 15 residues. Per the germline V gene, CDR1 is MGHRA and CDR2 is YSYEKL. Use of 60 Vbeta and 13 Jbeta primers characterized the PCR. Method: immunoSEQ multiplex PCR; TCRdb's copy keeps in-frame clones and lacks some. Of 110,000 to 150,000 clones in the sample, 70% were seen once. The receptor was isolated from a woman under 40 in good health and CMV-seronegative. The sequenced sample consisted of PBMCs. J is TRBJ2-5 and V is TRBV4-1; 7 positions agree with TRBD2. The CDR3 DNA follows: TGCGCCAGCAGCCAAGCAGGAGCGGGGAAAGAGACCCAGTACTTC. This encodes CASSQAGAGKETQYF.